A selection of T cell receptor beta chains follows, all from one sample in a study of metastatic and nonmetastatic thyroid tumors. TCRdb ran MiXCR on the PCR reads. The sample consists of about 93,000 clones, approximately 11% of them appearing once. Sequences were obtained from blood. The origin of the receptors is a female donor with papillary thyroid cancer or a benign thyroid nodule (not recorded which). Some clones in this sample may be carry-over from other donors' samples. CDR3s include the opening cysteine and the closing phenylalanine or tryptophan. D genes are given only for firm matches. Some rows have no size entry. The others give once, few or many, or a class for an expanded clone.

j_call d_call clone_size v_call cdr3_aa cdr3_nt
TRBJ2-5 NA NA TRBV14 CASSQGVTVRGETQYF TGTGCCAGCAGCCAAGGAGTGACAGTTAGGGGGGAGACCCAGTACTTC
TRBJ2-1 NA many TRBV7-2 CASSWGLGDNEQFF TGTGCCAGCAGCTGGGGGCTAGGGGACAATGAGCAGTTCTTC
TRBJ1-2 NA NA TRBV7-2 CASTQQEGWGYGYTF TGTGCCAGCACCCAACAGGAGGGCTGGGGCTATGGCTACACCTTC
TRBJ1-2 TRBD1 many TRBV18 CASSPLQGSYGYTF TGTGCCAGCTCCCCGTTACAGGGGAGCTATGGCTACACCTTC
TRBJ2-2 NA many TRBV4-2 CASSPPGKTGELFF TGTGCCAGCAGCCCCCCCGGGAAGACCGGGGAGCTGTTTTTT
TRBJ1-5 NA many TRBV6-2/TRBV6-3 CASSDGQFLFGQPQHF TGTGCCAGCAGTGATGGACAATTTTTATTTGGTCAGCCCCAGCATTTT
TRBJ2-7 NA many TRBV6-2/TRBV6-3 CASSYGGVGLYEQYF TGTGCCAGCAGTTACGGGGGCGTAGGTCTCTACGAGCAGTACTTC
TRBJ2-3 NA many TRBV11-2 CASSFQAIADTQYF TGTGCCAGCAGCTTCCAAGCGATCGCAGATACGCAGTATTTT
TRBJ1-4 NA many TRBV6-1 CASSPDSFRMEKLFF TGTGCCAGCAGTCCCGACAGTTTTAGAATGGAAAAACTGTTTTTT
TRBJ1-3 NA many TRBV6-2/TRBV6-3 CASSYMGSGNTIYF TGTGCCAGCAGTTACATGGGCTCTGGAAACACCATATATTTT
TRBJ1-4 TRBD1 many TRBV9 CASSPQPHRGRGEKLFF TGTGCCAGCAGCCCACAGCCCCACAGGGGGCGCGGTGAAAAACTGTTTTTT
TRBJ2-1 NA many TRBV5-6 CASSSTKHATHEQFF TGTGCCAGCAGCTCTACGAAACATGCGACTCATGAGCAGTTCTTC
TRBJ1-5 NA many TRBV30 CAWSVRGLGQPQHF TGTGCCTGGAGTGTCAGGGGCCTTGGGCAGCCCCAGCATTTT
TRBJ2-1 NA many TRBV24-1 CATSEGSRNEQFF TGTGCCACCAGTGAGGGTAGCCGCAATGAGCAGTTCTTC
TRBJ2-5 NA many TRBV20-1 CSARDAERGQETQYF TGCAGTGCTAGAGATGCCGAACGGGGGCAAGAGACCCAGTACTTC
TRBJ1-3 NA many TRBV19 CASSTVGLSSGNTIYF TGTGCCAGTAGTACTGTGGGCCTGTCCTCTGGAAACACCATATATTTT
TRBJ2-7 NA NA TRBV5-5 CASSFEGSSYEQYF TGTGCCAGCAGCTTCGAGGGCAGTTCCTACGAGCAGTACTTC
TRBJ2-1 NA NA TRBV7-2 CASNTGFVNEQFF TGTGCCAGCAACACAGGGTTTGTCAATGAGCAGTTCTTC
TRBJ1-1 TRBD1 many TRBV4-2 CASSQDKGALNTEAFF TGTGCCAGCAGCCAAGATAAGGGGGCTCTGAACACTGAAGCTTTCTTT
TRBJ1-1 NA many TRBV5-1 CASSLEGGTEAFF TGCGCCAGCAGCTTGGAAGGGGGCACTGAAGCTTTCTTT
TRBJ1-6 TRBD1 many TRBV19 CASSMGPGTGDSPLHF TGTGCCAGTAGTATGGGCCCCGGGACAGGGGACTCACCCCTCCACTTT
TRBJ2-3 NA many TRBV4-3 CASSQEPGVNNTQYF TGCGCCAGCAGCCAAGAGCCCGGGGTCAATAATACGCAGTATTTT
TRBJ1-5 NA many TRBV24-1 CATSDRQFSFNQPQHF TGTGCCACCAGTGATCGACAGTTTTCCTTCAATCAGCCCCAGCATTTT
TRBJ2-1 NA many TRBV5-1 CASSGAGGSYNEQFF TGCGCCAGCAGCGGCGCAGGGGGGTCCTACAATGAGCAGTTCTTC
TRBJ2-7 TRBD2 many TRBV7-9 CASSLAGGSASSYEQYF TGTGCCAGCAGCTTAGCGGGGGGGTCAGCGAGCAGCTACGAGCAGTACTTC
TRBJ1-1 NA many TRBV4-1 CASSQHSLRNTEAFF TGCGCCAGCAGCCAGCATTCTCTTAGGAACACTGAAGCTTTCTTT
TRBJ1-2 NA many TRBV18 CASSPTGNYGYTF TGTGCCAGCTCACCGACAGGCAACTATGGCTACACCTTC